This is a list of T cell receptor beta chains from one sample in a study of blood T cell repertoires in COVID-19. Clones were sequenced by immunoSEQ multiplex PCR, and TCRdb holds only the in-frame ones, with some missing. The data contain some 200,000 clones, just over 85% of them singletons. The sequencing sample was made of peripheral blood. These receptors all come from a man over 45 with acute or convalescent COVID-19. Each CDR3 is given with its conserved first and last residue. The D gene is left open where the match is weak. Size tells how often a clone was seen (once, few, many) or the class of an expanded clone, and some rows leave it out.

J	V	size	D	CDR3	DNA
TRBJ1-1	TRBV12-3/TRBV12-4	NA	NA	CASSFRENTEAFF	TGTGCCAGCAGTTTTCGAGAAAACACTGAAGCTTTCTTT
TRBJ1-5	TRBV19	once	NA	CASSIGQYNQPQHF	TGTGCCAGTAGTATTGGTCAGTACAATCAGCCCCAGCATTTT
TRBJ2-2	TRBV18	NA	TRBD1	CASSRQGADTGELFF	TGTGCCAGCTCACGACAGGGGGCTGACACCGGGGAGCTGTTTTTT
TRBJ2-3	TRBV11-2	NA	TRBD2	CASSRTSGGAYTQYF	TGTGCCAGCAGCCGGACTAGCGGGGGGGCTTATACGCAGTATTTT
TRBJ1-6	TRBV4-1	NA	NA	CASSLALSADSPLHF	TGCGCCAGCAGCCTAGCGCTGTCGGCAGATTCACCCCTCCACTTT
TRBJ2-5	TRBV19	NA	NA	CASSLGGPYVETQYF	TGTGCCAGTAGTCTCGGGGGGCCCTATGTGGAGACCCAGTACTTC
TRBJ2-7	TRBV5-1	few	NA	CASSLARTDYEQYF	TGCGCCAGCAGCTTGGCTAGGACAGACTACGAGCAGTACTTC
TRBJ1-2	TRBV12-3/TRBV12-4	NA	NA	CASSLSEYGYTF	TGTGCCAGCAGTTTGAGCGAGTATGGCTACACCTTC
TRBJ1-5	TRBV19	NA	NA	CASSISGQGKRPQHF	TGTGCCAGTAGTATCTCCGGACAAGGAAAAAGGCCCCAGCATTTT
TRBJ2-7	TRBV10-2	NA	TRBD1	CASSGKPGQGAYEQYF	TGCGCCAGCAGTGGAAAGCCAGGACAGGGGGCCTACGAGCAGTACTTC
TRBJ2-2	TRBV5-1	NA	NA	CASSSGQRNTGELFF	TGCGCCAGCAGTTCAGGACAGAGAAACACCGGGGAGCTGTTTTTT
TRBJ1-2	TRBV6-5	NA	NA	CASIGQNYGYTF	TGTGCCAGCATTGGGCAGAACTATGGCTACACCTTC
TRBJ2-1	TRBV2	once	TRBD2	CASSSGGSYNEQFF	TGTGCCAGCAGTAGCGGGGGCTCCTACAATGAGCAGTTCTTC
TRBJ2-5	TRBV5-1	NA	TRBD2	CASSLALAGDSQETQYF	TGCGCCAGCAGCTTGGCTCTAGCGGGGGACAGCCAAGAGACCCAGTACTTC
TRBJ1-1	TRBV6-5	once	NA	CASSRGGAEAFF	TGTGCCAGCAGTAGAGGGGGAGCTGAAGCTTTCTTT
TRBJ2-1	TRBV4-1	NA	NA	CASSQSERSPYNEQFF	TGCGCCAGCAGCCAATCGGAGCGGTCCCCCTACAATGAGCAGTTCTTC
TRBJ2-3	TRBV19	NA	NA	CASSIGASYADTQYF	TGTGCCAGTAGTATAGGGGCTAGCTACGCAGATACGCAGTATTTT
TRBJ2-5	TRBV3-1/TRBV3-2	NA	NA	CASSPLPGETQYF	TGTGCCAGCAGCCCTCTCCCGGGAGAGACCCAGTACTTC
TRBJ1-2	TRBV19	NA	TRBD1	CASSIMRETGRDGYTF	TGTGCCAGTAGTATAATGAGAGAGACAGGGCGCGATGGCTACACCTTC
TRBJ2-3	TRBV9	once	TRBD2	CASSVGVGTTWGTDTQYF	TGTGCCAGCAGCGTAGGGGTCGGGACTACGTGGGGCACAGATACGCAGTATTTT
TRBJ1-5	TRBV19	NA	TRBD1	CASSISPGTELDQPQHF	TGTGCCAGTAGTATCAGTCCCGGGACAGAGCTAGATCAGCCCCAGCATTTT
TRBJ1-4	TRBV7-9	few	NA	CASTLGREDEKLFF	TGTGCCAGCACCTTGGGGAGGGAAGATGAAAAACTGTTTTTT
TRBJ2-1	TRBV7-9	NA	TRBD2	CASSFGTSGDNEQFF	TGTGCCAGCAGCTTCGGGACTAGCGGGGACAATGAGCAGTTCTTC
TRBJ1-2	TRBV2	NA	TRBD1	CASSEPNRDSKNF	TGTGCCAGCAGTGAACCAAACCGGGACAGCAAAAATTTC